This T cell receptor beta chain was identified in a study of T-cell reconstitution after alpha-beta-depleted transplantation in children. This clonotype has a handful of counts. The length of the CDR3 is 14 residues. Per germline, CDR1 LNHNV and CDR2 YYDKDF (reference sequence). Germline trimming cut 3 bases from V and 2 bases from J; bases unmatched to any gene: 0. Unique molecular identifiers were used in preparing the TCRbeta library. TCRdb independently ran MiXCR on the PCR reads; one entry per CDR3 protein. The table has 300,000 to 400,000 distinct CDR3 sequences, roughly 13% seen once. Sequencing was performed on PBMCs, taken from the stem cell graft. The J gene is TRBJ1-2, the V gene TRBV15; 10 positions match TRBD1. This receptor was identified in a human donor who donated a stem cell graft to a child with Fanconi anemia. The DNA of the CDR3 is TGTGCCACCAGCAGGGACAGGGGGAACTATGGCTACACCTTC. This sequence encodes CATSRDRGNYGYTF.